Presented here are 25 T cell receptor beta chains from one specimen sequenced in a study of sequential checkpoint blockade in melanoma (dated by TCRdb to between 2019 and 2020). Sample treatment or condition, as interpreted from the label and publication: randomized to nivolumab then ipilimumab (arm A) or the reverse (arm B). Libraries were prepared through the immunoSEQ multiplex PCR assay. The table was pulled from immuneACCESS by TCRdb, which kept in-frame rearrangements only. Such tables lose some clones; where checked, under half of the loss comes from unresolved V genes, and the rest has no known cause. The sample data list about 2,500 clones, and under 25% of these were observed just once. In total, the top ten clones hold about a sixth of the sample. The material sequenced was tumor tissue (inferred from file names), taken from a patient given nivolumab and ipilimumab in sequence. The receptors were sampled from a human donor with melanoma.

In this sample, this clone is large (0.1 to 1%). This chain joins TRBV14 and TRBJ2-1, with TRBD1 as a possible D gene (6 bases). V lost 0 bases, J lost 6 bases, and 12 bases lay in between. This CDR3 has 15 amino acids. Germline CDR1 reads SGHDN; CDR2 reads FVKESK. CDR3 in amino acids: CASSQDPGTINEQFF. CDR3 nucleotides: TGTGCCAGCAGCCAAGACCCCGGGACAATCAATGAGCAGTTCTTC. Supplemented by reference TRBV14 and TRBJ2-1, the full variable domain reads EAGVTQFPSHSVIEKGQTVTLRCDPISGHDNLYWYRRVMGKEIKFLLHFVKESKQDESGMPNNRFLAERTGGTYSTLKVQPAELEDSGVYFCASSQDPGTINEQFFGPGTRLTVL.

This clone is large by share. The genes are TRBV11-3 and TRBJ2-7, with 7 nucleotides matching TRBD1. The CDR3 loop spans 15 amino acids. Trimming at V came to 3 bases and at J to 2 bases, leaving 7 bases not matched to a gene. Per the germline V gene, CDR1 is SGHNT and CDR2 is YENEEA. CDR3 DNA: TGTGCCAGCAGCTTGGTGGGCAGGGGGACCTACGAGCAGTACTTC. Translation gives CASSLVGRGTYEQYF.

By share, this clone counts as hyperexpanded. This sequence joins TRBV11-3 and TRBJ1-4; 9 bases match TRBD1. The J segment lost 8 bases and the V segment lost 2 bases, leaving 3 bases of the junction unmatched. Germline-derived CDR1 and CDR2 are SGHNT and YENEEA. The CDR3 length is 14 residues. The CDR3 spells CASSLQGTGEKLFF. As DNA, the CDR3 is TGTGCCAGCAGCTTACAGGGGACAGGGGAAAAACTGTTTTTT.

This clone was detected a few times. The chain uses TRBV30 and TRBJ2-3, with D possibly matching TRBD2 (5 bases). Trimming left V 2 bases short and J 2 bases short, with 8 bases between. The CDR3 covers 13 residues. The V gene's germline CDR1 is GTSNPN and CDR2 SVGIG (reference sequence). CDR3 sequence (DNA): TGTGCCTGGAGTCGGCGGGCCACAGATACGCAGTATTTT. Amino acids: CAWSRRATDTQYF.

J is TRBJ2-1 and V is TRBV11-3; TRBD1 matches 10 bases. The V gene's germline CDR1 is SGHNT and CDR2 YENEEA. J gave up 4 bases and V 1 base, and 16 bases lay outside the gene matches. CDR3 length: 20 residues. The CDR3 reads CASSLGRTGGIRAGYNEQFF. The CDR3 region has the DNA TGTGCCAGCAGCTTAGGCCGGACAGGGGGGATCAGAGCCGGATACAATGAGCAGTTCTTC.

This clone was counted only a few times. The V and J genes are TRBV6-8 and TRBJ1-1; a weak D match, TRBD1 (5 bases). V lost 6 bases to trimming and J lost 0 bases, with 8 bases between them. CDR1 and CDR2 from the germline V gene are MNHGY and SAAAGT. The CDR3 has 13 amino acids. The CDR3: CASRRQMNTEAFF. The DNA for the CDR3 is TGTGCCAGCAGACGACAGATGAACACTGAAGCTTTCTTT.

The chain joins TRBV28 to TRBJ1-2, with D perhaps TRBD1 (6 bases). Trimming removed 5 bases at V and 7 bases at J, with 17 bases between. Germline V lookup: CDR1 MDHEN, CDR2 SYDVKM. The CDR3 loop spans 14 amino acids. The CDR3 is CASSPQDRRSGYTF. CDR3 DNA sequence: TGTGCCAGCAGTCCCCAAGACAGGCGGTCTGGCTACACCTTC.

This clone is labeled as medium-sized. The J gene is TRBJ1-4, the V gene TRBV11-3; 8 nucleotides agree with TRBD1. This CDR3 contains 15 residues. Germline trimming cut 2 bases from V and 10 bases from J; bases unmatched to any gene: 9. The germline V gene encodes CDR1 SGHNT and CDR2 YENEEA. As DNA, the CDR3 is TGTGCCAGCAGCTTATACGGACAGGGAGGGGGAAAACTGTTTTTT. It yields the protein CASSLYGQGGGKLFF.

V usage is TRBV28 and J usage is TRBJ2-2; a weak D match, TRBD2 (6 bases). The CDR3 is 16 amino acids. Trimming removed 3 bases at V and 1 base at J, with 12 bases between. CDR1 is MDHEN and CDR2 is SYDVKM in the germline V gene. CDR3 in DNA: TGTGCCAGCAGTTTTATCGGGCGGGGGAACACCGGGGAGCTGTTTTTT. Its translation is CASSFIGRGNTGELFF. Looking up the rest from reference TRBV28 and TRBJ2-2 gives the full variable domain: DVKVTQSSRYLVKRTGEKVFLECVQDMDHENMFWYRQDPGLGLRLIYFSYDVKMKEKGDIPEGYSVSREKKERFSLILESASTNQTSMYLCASSFIGRGNTGELFFGEGSRLTVL.

This clone was seen a handful of times. The chain recombines TRBV6-8 with TRBJ2-3; 7 nucleotides agree with TRBD2. The CDR3 spans 15 residues. The germline CDR1 and CDR2 sequences are MNHGY and SAAAGT. J was trimmed by 2 bases and V by 6 bases; bases with no gene match: 8. CDR3 sequence reads: CASRDGGGVTDTQYF. In nucleotides, the CDR3 is TGTGCCAGCAGAGACGGGGGAGGGGTCACAGATACGCAGTATTTT.

This sequence joins TRBV28 and TRBJ2-1, with TRBD2 matching 9 bases. The length of the CDR3 is 16 residues. CDR1 MDHEN and CDR2 SYDVKM come from the germline V gene. Trimming cost V 5 bases and J 7 bases; bases outside gene matches: 12. The CDR3 nucleotides read TGTGCCAGCAGTATCCTATTTTCTAGCGGGAAAAATGAGCAGTTCTTC. Encoded protein: CASSILFSSGKNEQFF.

By frequency in the sample, this clone is medium-sized (0.01 to 0.1%). This chain joins TRBV6-8 and TRBJ2-1, with TRBD1 matching over 8 bases. With V trimmed by 6 bases and J by 2 bases, 0 bases remained unmatched. From germline, CDR1 is MNHGY and CDR2 SAAAGT. This CDR3 region has 13 residues. This CDR3 reads CASRGQAYNEQFF. CDR3 nucleotide sequence: TGTGCCAGCAGGGGACAGGCCTACAATGAGCAGTTCTTC.

This clone is medium-sized. This chain joins TRBV11-3 and TRBJ2-3, with 10 bases identical to TRBD2. Germline trimming cut 5 bases from V and 3 bases from J; bases unmatched to any gene: 5. CDR3 length: 15 amino acids. The germline V gene encodes CDR1 SGHNT and CDR2 YENEEA. The CDR3, as DNA: TGTGCCAGCAGCCTGGCTAGCGGGGGTACAGATACGCAGTATTTT. Amino acid sequence: CASSLASGGTDTQYF.

By sample share, this clone is medium-sized (0.01 to 0.1%). The chain uses TRBV11-3 and TRBJ2-2; 8 bases agree with TRBD2. The CDR3 consists of 15 residues. Trimming removed 2 bases from V and 4 bases from J; junction bases left unmatched: 3. Looked up from germline, CDR1 is SGHNT and CDR2 is YENEEA. CDR3 sequence (DNA): TGTGCCAGCAGCTTAAGCGGGAGCATCACCGGGGAGCTGTTTTTT. Amino acids: CASSLSGSITGELFF.

The CDR3 is CASSIQGNYGYTF. The CDR3, as DNA: TGTGCCAGTAGTATTCAGGGGAACTATGGCTACACCTTC. The chain has TRBV19 and TRBJ1-2; perhaps TRBD1 as D (6 bases). This CDR3 contains 13 residues. From germline, CDR1 is LNHDA and CDR2 SQIVND (reference sequence). Trimming stripped 3 bases from V and 2 bases from J, with 7 bases between.

V gene TRBV25-1 combines with J gene TRBJ1-1; D remains ambiguous. This CDR3 spans 12 amino acids. Germline CDR1 is MGHDK and CDR2 is SYGVNS. V was shortened by 5 bases and J by 4 bases, with 8 bases between the two germline ends. This CDR3 reads CASSLMGTEAFF. For the CDR3, the DNA is TGTGCCAGCAGTCTAATGGGCACTGAAGCTTTCTTT.

In its sample, this clone ranks as medium-sized. The chain employs TRBV11-3 and TRBJ1-2, with 7 bases lining up with TRBD1. V dropped 4 bases and J dropped 2; count of bases not matched to a gene: 4. This CDR3 is built from 14 residues. CDR1 SGHNT and CDR2 YENEEA come from the germline V gene. The CDR3 protein is CASSWDSANYGYTF. CDR3 sequence (DNA): TGTGCCAGCAGCTGGGACAGTGCCAACTATGGCTACACCTTC.

This clone showed up many times. The chain employs TRBV11-3 and TRBJ2-1; TRBD2 matches 10 bases. V dropped 2 bases and J dropped 1; count of bases not matched to a gene: 8. The CDR3 is made up of 18 amino acids. The germline V gene has CDR1 SGHNT and CDR2 YENEEA. The CDR3 spells CASSLQSGRARSYNEQFF. CDR3 DNA sequence: TGTGCCAGCAGCTTACAAAGCGGGAGGGCCAGATCCTACAATGAGCAGTTCTTC.

Within the sample, this clone is medium-sized. The V call is TRBV11-3, the J call TRBJ2-5; no firm D call. This CDR3 is built from 15 residues. Per the germline V gene, CDR1 is SGHNT and CDR2 is YENEEA. V was cut by 4 bases and J by 5 bases, with 17 bases left in between. The CDR3 loop reads CASSSTGSTGETQYF. DNA of the CDR3: TGTGCCAGCAGCTCCACGGGTTCGACGGGTGAGACCCAGTACTTC.

This clone has a handful of counts. The chain employs TRBV6-8 and TRBJ2-2; TRBD2 agrees at 7 bases. This CDR3 spans 14 amino acids. In germline, CDR1 is MNHGY, CDR2 SAAAGT. Trimming took 5 bases from V and 7 from J; bases not matched to a gene: 7. The CDR3 region has the DNA TGTGCCAGCAGTGACAGCCCTAGCGGCGGGGAGCTGTTTTTT. Residues: CASSDSPSGGELFF.

This clone was counted between two and nine times. The CDR3 loop reads CASSVRDRGTDEQFF. CDR3 DNA: TGTGCCAGCAGTGTCCGGGACAGGGGCACGGATGAGCAGTTCTTC. J is TRBJ2-1 and V is TRBV6-8, with 10 bases aligning to TRBD1. Germline values: CDR1 MNHGY, CDR2 SAAAGT. This CDR3 has 15 amino acids. J was trimmed by 8 bases and V by 5 bases; bases with no gene match: 9.

In its sample, this clone is large. This chain connects TRBV14 to TRBJ2-7, with 7 nucleotides matching TRBD1. The CDR3 is 16 amino acids. CDR1 is SGHDN and CDR2 is FVKESK in the germline V gene. V shed 4 bases, J shed 2 bases, and the junction held 11 bases outside the gene matches. CDR3 nucleotides: TGTGCCAGCAGCCTAAGAATGGGGACAGAAGCCTACGAGCAGTACTTC. It encodes CASSLRMGTEAYEQYF.

This clone was found a few times. The chain is built from TRBV6-8 and TRBJ1-1; no clear D gene. V was cut by 2 bases and J by 7 bases, with 8 bases left in between. The CDR3 is 12 amino acids. From germline, CDR1 is MNHGY and CDR2 SAAAGT. The CDR3 loop is CASSYMSSEAFF. The CDR3, as DNA: TGTGCCAGCAGTTACATGTCCAGTGAAGCTTTCTTT.

The chain employs TRBV18 and TRBJ2-2; either TRBD1 or TRBD2 may supply D (5 bases each). Trimming shortened V by 5 bases and J by 7 bases, and 11 bases separated the two germline ends. Germline V lookup: CDR1 KGHSH, CDR2 LQKENI. This CDR3 has 13 residues. CDR3 in DNA: TGTGCCAGCTCAACAGGACTTAGCGGGGAGCTGTTTTTT. It specifies CASSTGLSGELFF.

This clone is categorized as medium-sized. The chain joins TRBV6-8 to TRBJ2-7; 7 bases match TRBD2. Trimming removed 0 bases from V and 5 bases from J; junction bases left unmatched: 4. CDR3 length: 14 residues. CDR1 and CDR2 (germline): MNHGY, SAAAGT. Here the CDR3 DNA reads TGTGCCAGCAGTTACTCGGGGGAGGGCCACGAGCAGTACTTC. Its protein product is CASSYSGEGHEQYF.